This T cell receptor (beta chain) was found in a study of blood T cell repertoires in COVID-19. On the study more broadly: Both acute and convalescent COVID-19 samples were obtained from the United States, Italy and Spain.

V lost 9 bases to trimming and J lost 3 bases; unmatched junction nucleotides: 8. Germline V gene sequence: CDR1 LNHDA, CDR2 SQIVND (reference sequence). This CDR3 contains 15 residues. The protocol was immunoSEQ multiplex PCR, while the TCRdb copy is restricted to in-frame clones and leaves out a portion. The sample has approximately 170,000 clones, around 82% seen once. The study drew participants aged about 18 to 95 years from 20 to 30 US areas. Cohorts were based on clinical histories the participants reported. The gene calls are TRBV19 and TRBJ2-1; TRBD1 matches at 10 bases. The sequence was obtained from a woman aged 45 to 65 in a cohort exposed to, infected with or recovered from COVID-19 (not recorded which). The specimen sequenced was PBMCs or T cells enriched from blood (not recorded which). CDR3 DNA sequence: TGTGCCAGCAACCCGGGACAGGGGTACTACAATGAGCAGTTCTTC. It encodes CASNPGQGYYNEQFF.